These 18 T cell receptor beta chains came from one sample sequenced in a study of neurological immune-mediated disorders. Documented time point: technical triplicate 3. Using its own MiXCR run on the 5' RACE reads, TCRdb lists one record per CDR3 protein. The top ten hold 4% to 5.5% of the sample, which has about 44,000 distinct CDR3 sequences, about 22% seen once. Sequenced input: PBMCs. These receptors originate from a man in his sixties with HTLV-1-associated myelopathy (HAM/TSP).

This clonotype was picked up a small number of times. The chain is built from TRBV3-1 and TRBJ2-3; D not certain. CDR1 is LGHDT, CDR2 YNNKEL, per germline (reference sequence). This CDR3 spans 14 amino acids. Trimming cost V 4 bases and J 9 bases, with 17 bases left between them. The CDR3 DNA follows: TGTGCCAGCAGCCCGATGAACTATCAAGTGACGCAGTATTTT. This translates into CASSPMNYQVTQYF.

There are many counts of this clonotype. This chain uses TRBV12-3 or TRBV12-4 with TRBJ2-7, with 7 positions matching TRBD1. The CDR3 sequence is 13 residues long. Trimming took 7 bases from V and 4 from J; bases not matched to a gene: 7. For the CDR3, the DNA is TGTGCCAGCAAACCACAGGGGATGTACGAGCAGTACTTC. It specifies CASKPQGMYEQYF.

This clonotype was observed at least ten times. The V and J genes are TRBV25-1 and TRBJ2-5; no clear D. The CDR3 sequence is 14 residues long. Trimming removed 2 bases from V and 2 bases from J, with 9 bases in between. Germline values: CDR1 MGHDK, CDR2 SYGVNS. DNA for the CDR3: TGTGCCAGCAGTGAACTACGCGAACAAGAGACCCAGTACTTC. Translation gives CASSELREQETQYF.

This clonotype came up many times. The DNA of the CDR3 is TGTGCCAGCAGTGTAAAACCGAACACTGGCTACACCTTC. Its protein is CASSVKPNTGYTF. The chain employs TRBV2 and TRBJ1-2; D is uncertain. The length of the CDR3 is 13 residues. V was clipped by 4 bases and J by 7 bases, with 13 bases between them. Germline V lookup: CDR1 SNHLY, CDR2 FYNNEI.

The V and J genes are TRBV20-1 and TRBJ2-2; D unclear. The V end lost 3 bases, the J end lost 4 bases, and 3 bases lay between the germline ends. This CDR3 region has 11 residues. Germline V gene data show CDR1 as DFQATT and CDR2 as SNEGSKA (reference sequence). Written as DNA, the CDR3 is TGCAGTGCTAGGGGCACCGGGGAGCTGTTTTTT. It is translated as CSARGTGELFF.

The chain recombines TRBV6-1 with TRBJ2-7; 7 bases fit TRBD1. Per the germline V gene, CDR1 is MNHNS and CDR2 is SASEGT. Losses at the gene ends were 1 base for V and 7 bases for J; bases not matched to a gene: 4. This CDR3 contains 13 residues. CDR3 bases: TGTGCCAGCAGTGAAGTCGGGACAGTAGAGCAGTACTTC. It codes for CASSEVGTVEQYF.

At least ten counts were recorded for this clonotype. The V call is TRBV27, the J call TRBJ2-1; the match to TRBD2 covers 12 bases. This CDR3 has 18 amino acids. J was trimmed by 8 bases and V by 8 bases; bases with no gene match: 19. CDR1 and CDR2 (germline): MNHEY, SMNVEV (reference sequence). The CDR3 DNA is TGTGCCAGCGGCTTAAGGGGAATACTAGCGGGAGGATCTTATGAGCAGTTCTTC. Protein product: CASGLRGILAGGSYEQFF.

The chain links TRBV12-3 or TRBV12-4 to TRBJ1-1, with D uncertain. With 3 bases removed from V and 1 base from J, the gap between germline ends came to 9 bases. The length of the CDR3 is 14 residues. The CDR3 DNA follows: TGTGCCAGCAGTTTTAGTTTAGGGAACACTGAAGCTTTCTTT. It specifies CASSFSLGNTEAFF.

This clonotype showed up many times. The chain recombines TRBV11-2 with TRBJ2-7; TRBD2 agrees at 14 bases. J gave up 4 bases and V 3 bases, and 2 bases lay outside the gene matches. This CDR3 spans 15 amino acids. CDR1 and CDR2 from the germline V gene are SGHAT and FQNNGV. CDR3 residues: CASSLGTSGSYEQYF. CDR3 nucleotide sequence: TGTGCCAGCAGCTTGGGGACTAGCGGGAGTTACGAGCAGTACTTC.

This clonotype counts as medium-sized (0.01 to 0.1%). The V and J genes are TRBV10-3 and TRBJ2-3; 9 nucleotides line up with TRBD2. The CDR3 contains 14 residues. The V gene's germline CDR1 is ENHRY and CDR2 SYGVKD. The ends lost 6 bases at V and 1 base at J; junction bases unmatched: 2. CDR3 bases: TGTGCCATCAGAGCTAGCGGGGGCACAGATACGCAGTATTTT. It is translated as CAIRASGGTDTQYF.

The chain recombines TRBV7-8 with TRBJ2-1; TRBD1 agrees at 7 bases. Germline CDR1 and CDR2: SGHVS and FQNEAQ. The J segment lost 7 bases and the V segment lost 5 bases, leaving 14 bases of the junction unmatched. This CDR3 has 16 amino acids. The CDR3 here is CASSLRLSDRANEQFF. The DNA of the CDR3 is TGTGCCAGCAGCCTAAGACTGTCCGACAGGGCGAATGAGCAGTTCTTC. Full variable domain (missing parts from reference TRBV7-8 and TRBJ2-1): GAGVSQSPRYKVAKRGQDVALRCDPISGHVSLFWYQQALGQGPEFLTYFQNEAQLDKSGLPSDRFFAERPEGSVSTLKIQRTQQEDSAVYLCASSLRLSDRANEQFFGPGTRLTVL.

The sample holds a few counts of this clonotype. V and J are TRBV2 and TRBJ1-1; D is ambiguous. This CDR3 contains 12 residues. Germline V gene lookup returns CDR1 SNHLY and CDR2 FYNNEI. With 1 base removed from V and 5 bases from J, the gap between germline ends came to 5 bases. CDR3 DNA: TGTGCCAGCAGTGAAGGGGCGACTGAAGCTTTCTTT. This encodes CASSEGATEAFF.

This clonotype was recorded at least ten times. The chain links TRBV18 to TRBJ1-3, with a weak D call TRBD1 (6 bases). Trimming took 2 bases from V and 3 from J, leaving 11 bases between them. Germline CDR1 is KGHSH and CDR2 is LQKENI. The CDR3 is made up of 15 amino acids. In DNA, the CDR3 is TGTGCCAGCTCACCAACCGCCAGGGGTGGAAACACCATATATTTT. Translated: CASSPTARGGNTIYF.

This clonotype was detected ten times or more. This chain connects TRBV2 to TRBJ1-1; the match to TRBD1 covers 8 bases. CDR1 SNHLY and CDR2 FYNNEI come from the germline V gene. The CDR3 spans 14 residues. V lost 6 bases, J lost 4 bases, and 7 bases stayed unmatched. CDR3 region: CASRDQGAVTEAFF. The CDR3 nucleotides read TGTGCCAGCAGAGACCAGGGGGCGGTCACTGAAGCTTTCTTT.

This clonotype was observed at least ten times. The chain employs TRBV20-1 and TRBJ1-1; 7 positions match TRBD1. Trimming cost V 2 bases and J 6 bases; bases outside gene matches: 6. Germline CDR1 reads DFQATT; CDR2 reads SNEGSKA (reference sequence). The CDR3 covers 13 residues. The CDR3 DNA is TGCAGTGCTAGACGTACAGGGGTGGCTGAAGCTTTCTTT. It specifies CSARRTGVAEAFF.

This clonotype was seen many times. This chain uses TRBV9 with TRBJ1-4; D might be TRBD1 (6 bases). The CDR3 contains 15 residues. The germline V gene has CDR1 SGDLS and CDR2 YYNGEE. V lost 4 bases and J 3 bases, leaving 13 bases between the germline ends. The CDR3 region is CASSTGSLANEKLFF. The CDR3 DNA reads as TGTGCCAGCAGCACAGGGAGCTTGGCTAATGAAAAACTGTTTTTT.

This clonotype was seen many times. CDR3 loop: CASSGLTGKFADTQYF. CDR3 nucleotides: TGTGCCAGCAGTGGATTGACAGGGAAGTTCGCAGATACGCAGTATTTT. V and J are TRBV28 and TRBJ2-3; 7 nucleotides line up with TRBD1. With V trimmed by 5 bases and J by 4 bases, 12 bases remained unmatched. Germline lookup yields CDR1 MDHEN and CDR2 SYDVKM. The CDR3 runs 16 residues.

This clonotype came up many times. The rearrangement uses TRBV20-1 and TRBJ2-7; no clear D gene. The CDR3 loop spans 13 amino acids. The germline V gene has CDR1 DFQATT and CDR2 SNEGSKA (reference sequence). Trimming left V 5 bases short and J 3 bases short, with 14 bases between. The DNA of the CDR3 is TGCAGTGCTCGCGCCGGCCCCGACTACGAGCAGTACTTC. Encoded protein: CSARAGPDYEQYF.